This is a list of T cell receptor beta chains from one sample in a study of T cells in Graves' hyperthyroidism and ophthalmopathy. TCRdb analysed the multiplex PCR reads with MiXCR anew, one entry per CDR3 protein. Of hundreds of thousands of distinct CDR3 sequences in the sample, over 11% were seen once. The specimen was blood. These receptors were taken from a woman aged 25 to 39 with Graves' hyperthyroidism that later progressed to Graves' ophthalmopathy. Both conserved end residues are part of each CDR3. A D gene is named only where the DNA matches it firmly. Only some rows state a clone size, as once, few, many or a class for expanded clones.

cdr3_aa: CATSDRRTRLGNEQFF; cdr3_nt: TGTGCCACCAGTGACCGTCGGACTCGCCTAGGGAATGAGCAGTTCTTC; d_call: .; clone_size: many; j_call: TRBJ2-1; v_call: TRBV24-1
cdr3_aa: CASSQTGGPQETQYF; cdr3_nt: TGCGCCAGCAGCCAAACGGGGGGGCCTCAAGAGACCCAGTACTTC; d_call: TRBD2; clone_size: many; j_call: TRBJ2-5; v_call: TRBV4-1
cdr3_aa: CASSQDEGGPGELFF; cdr3_nt: TGTGCCAGCAGCCAAGACGAGGGAGGGCCCGGGGAGCTGTTTTTT; d_call: TRBD2; clone_size: many; j_call: TRBJ2-2; v_call: TRBV3-1
cdr3_aa: CASSLTPGSYEQYF; cdr3_nt: TGTGCCAGCAGTTTAACCCCGGGCTCCTACGAGCAGTACTTC; d_call: .; clone_size: .; j_call: TRBJ2-7; v_call: TRBV28
cdr3_aa: CASSLEWADGNTIYF; cdr3_nt: TGTGCCAGCAGCTTGGAGTGGGCGGATGGAAACACCATATATTTT; d_call: .; clone_size: .; j_call: TRBJ1-3; v_call: TRBV5-6
cdr3_aa: CSVETGGAYEQYF; cdr3_nt: TGCAGCGTTGAGACAGGGGGCGCCTACGAGCAGTACTTC; d_call: TRBD1; clone_size: many; j_call: TRBJ2-7; v_call: TRBV29-1
cdr3_aa: CAISGGVGYTF; cdr3_nt: TGTGCCATCAGTGGAGGGGTCGGCTACACCTTC; d_call: .; clone_size: many; j_call: TRBJ1-2; v_call: TRBV10-3
cdr3_aa: CASSLGEPGDEPLHF; cdr3_nt: TGTGCCAGCAGCTTAGGGGAACCAGGGGATGAACCCCTCCACTTT; d_call: .; clone_size: many; j_call: TRBJ1-6; v_call: TRBV7-8
cdr3_aa: CASRSTGLGYEQYF; cdr3_nt: TGTGCCAGCAGGTCGACGGGACTAGGCTACGAGCAGTACTTC; d_call: TRBD2; clone_size: many; j_call: TRBJ2-7; v_call: TRBV11-3
cdr3_aa: CASGSLAGAYNEQFF; cdr3_nt: TGTGCTAGTGGCTCACTAGCGGGGGCATACAATGAGCAGTTCTTC; d_call: TRBD2; clone_size: many; j_call: TRBJ2-1; v_call: TRBV12-5
cdr3_aa: CASSLRDGTETQYF; cdr3_nt: TGTGCCAGCAGCTTGAGGGACGGGACGGAGACCCAGTACTTC; d_call: .; clone_size: many; j_call: TRBJ2-5; v_call: TRBV5-6
cdr3_aa: CGSSAGQSYEQYF; cdr3_nt: TGTGGCAGCAGTGCGGGACAAAGCTACGAGCAGTACTTC; d_call: .; clone_size: .; j_call: TRBJ2-7; v_call: TRBV28
cdr3_aa: CASHPTPGNTEAFF; cdr3_nt: TGCGCCAGCCACCCGACGCCCGGGAACACTGAAGCTTTCTTT; d_call: .; clone_size: once; j_call: TRBJ1-1; v_call: TRBV5-1
cdr3_aa: CASSLGTSWNEQFF; cdr3_nt: TGTGCCAGCAGTTTAGGGACTAGCTGGAATGAGCAGTTCTTC; d_call: TRBD2; clone_size: many; j_call: TRBJ2-1; v_call: TRBV28
cdr3_aa: CASSIGPEDNEQFF; cdr3_nt: TGTGCCAGTAGTATAGGCCCCGAAGACAATGAGCAGTTCTTC; d_call: .; clone_size: .; j_call: TRBJ2-1; v_call: TRBV19
cdr3_aa: CASSEVQGRYEQYF; cdr3_nt: TGCGCCAGCAGTGAGGTACAGGGGCGCTACGAGCAGTACTTC; d_call: TRBD1; clone_size: .; j_call: TRBJ2-7; v_call: TRBV10-2
cdr3_aa: CASSPQTGGGNTEAFF; cdr3_nt: TGTGCCAGTAGTCCCCAGACAGGGGGCGGGAACACTGAAGCTTTCTTT; d_call: TRBD1; clone_size: many; j_call: TRBJ1-1; v_call: TRBV19
cdr3_aa: CASRRGTRNEQYF; cdr3_nt: TGTGCCAGCAGACGCGGGACTAGAAACGAGCAGTACTTC; d_call: TRBD2; clone_size: many; j_call: TRBJ2-7; v_call: TRBV7-2
cdr3_aa: CASSQGGAGDTEAFF; cdr3_nt: TGCGCCAGCAGCCAAGGGGGTGCAGGGGACACTGAAGCTTTCTTT; d_call: .; clone_size: many; j_call: TRBJ1-1; v_call: TRBV4-1